This TCR beta chain was captured in a study of blood T cells in healthy people across ages. Germline loops: CDR1 SGHRS, CDR2 YFSETQ. V dropped 1 base and J dropped 6 bases, with 8 bases sitting between them. The CDR3 covers 13 residues. The second PCR ran roughly 6 to 12 cycles with a sample-barcoded 5' primer and J-beta primers. TCRdb called the 5' RACE reads again in MiXCR, with one record for every CDR3 protein. The table has 750,000 to 850,000 distinct CDR3 sequences, 25% seen once. This clonotype was seen a few times. A further study also used this sample, focusing on T cells of mothers and their children.

J is TRBJ2-1 and V is TRBV5-1; D not resolved. This TCR was sampled from a boy aged 5-17 years in good health. Sequenced material: blood. The CDR3 loop is CASSLSPGNEQFF. CDR3 in DNA: TGCGCCAGCAGCTTGTCCCCCGGCAATGAGCAGTTCTTC.